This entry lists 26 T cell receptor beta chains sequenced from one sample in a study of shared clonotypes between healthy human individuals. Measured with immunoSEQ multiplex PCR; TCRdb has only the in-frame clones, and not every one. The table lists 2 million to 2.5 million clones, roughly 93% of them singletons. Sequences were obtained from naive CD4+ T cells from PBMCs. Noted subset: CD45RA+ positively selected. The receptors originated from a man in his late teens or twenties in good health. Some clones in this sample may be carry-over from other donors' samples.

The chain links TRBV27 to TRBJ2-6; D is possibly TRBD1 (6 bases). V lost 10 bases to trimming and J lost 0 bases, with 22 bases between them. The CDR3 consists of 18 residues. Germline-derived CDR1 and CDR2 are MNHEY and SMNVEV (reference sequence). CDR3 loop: CATGVRVLPTSGANVLTF. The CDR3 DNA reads TGTGCCACAGGGGTCCGGGTGCTACCCACCTCTGGGGCCAACGTCCTGACTTTC.

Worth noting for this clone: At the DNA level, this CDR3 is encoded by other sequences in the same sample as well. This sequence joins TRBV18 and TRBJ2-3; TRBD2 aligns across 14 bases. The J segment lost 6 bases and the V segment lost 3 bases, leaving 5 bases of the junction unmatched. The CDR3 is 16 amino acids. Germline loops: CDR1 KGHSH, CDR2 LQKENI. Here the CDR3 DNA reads TGTGCCAGCTCACCGGGACTAGCGGGAGTGAGGGATACGCAGTATTTT. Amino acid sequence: CASSPGLAGVRDTQYF.

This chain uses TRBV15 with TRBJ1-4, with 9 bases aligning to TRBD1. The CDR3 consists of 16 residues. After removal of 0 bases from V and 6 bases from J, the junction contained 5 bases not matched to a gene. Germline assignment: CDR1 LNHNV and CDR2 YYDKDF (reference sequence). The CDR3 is CATSRDFGTGYEKLFF. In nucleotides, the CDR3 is TGTGCCACCAGCAGAGATTTCGGGACAGGGTATGAAAAACTGTTTTTT. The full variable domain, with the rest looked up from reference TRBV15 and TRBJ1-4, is DAMVIQNPRYQVTQFGKPVTLSCSQTLNHNVMYWYQQKSSQAPKLLFHYYDKDFNNEADTPDNFQSRRPNTSFCFLDIRSPGLGDTAMYLCATSRDFGTGYEKLFFGSGTQLSVL.

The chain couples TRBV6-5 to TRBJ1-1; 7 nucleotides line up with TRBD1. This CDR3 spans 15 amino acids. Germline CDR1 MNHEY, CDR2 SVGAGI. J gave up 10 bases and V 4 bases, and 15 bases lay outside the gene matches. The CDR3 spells CASSFSPDRRGPAFF. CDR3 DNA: TGTGCCAGCAGTTTTTCCCCGGACAGGCGAGGGCCAGCTTTCTTT.

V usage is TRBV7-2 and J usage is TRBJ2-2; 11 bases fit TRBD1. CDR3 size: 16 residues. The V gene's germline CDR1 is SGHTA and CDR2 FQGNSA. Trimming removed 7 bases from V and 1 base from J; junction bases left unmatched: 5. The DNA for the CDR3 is TGTGCCAGCACCTCGGACAGGGGGCTGAACACCGGGGAGCTGTTTTTT. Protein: CASTSDRGLNTGELFF.

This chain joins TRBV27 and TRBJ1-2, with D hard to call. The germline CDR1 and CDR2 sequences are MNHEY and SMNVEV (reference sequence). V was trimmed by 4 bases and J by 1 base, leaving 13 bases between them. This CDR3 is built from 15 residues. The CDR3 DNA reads TGTGCCAGCAGTTCTGCAGACACGAATAACTATGGCTACACCTTC. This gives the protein CASSSADTNNYGYTF.

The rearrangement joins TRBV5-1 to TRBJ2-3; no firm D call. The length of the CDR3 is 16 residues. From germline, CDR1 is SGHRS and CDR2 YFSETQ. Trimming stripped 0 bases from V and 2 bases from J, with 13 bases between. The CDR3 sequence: CASSLGGRAATDTQYF. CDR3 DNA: TGCGCCAGCAGCTTGGGAGGTAGGGCGGCCACAGATACGCAGTATTTT.

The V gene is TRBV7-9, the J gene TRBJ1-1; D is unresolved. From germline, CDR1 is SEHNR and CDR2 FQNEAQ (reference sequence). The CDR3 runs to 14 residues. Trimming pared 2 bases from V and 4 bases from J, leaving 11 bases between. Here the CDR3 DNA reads TGTGCCAGCAGCTTACAGGTTCCGGGCACTGAAGCTTTCTTT. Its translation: CASSLQVPGTEAFF.

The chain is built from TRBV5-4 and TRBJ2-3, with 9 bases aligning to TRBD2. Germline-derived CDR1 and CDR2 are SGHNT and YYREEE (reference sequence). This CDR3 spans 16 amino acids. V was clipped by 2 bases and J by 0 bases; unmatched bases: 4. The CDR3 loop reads CASSFRLAASTDTQYF. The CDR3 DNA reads TGTGCCAGCAGCTTTCGACTAGCGGCTAGCACAGATACGCAGTATTTT.

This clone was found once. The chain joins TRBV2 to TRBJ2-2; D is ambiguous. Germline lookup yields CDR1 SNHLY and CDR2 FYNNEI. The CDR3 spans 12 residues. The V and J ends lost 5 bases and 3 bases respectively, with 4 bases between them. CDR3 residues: CASSPDTGELFF. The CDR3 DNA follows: TGTGCCAGCAGTCCCGACACCGGGGAGCTGTTTTTT.

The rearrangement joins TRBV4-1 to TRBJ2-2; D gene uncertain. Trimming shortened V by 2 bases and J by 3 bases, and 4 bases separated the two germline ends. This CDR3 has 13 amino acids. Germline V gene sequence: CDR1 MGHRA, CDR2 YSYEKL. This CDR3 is CASSQRYTGELFF. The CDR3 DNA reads TGCGCCAGCAGCCAACGTTACACCGGGGAGCTGTTTTTT.

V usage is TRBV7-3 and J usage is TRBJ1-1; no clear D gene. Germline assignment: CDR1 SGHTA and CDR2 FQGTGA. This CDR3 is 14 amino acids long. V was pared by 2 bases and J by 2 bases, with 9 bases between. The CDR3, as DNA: TGTGCCAGCAGCTTAGTTTCGACAAACACTGAAGCTTTCTTT. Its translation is CASSLVSTNTEAFF.

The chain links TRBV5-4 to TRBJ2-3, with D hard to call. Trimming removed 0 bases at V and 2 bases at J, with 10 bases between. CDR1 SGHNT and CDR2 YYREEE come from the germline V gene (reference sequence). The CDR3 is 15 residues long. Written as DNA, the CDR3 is TGTGCCAGCAGCTTGGGTGGGCAGTCCACAGATACGCAGTATTTT. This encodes CASSLGGQSTDTQYF.

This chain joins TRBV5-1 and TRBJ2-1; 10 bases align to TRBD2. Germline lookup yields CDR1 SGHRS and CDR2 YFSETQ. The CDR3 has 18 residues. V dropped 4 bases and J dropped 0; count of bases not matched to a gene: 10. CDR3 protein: CASSRSLAGGGSYNEQFF. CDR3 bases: TGCGCCAGCAGCAGATCCTTAGCGGGAGGAGGCTCCTACAATGAGCAGTTCTTC.

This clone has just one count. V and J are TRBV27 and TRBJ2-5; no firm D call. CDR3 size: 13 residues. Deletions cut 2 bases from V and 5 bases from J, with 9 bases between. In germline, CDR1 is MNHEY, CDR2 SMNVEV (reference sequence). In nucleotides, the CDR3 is TGTGCCAGCAGTTTAAGGGCCCTGGAGACCCAGTACTTC. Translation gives CASSLRALETQYF.

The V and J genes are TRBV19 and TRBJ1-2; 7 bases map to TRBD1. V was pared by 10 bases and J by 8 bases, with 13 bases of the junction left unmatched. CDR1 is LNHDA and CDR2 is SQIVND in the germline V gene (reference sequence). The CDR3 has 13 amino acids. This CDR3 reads CAIQKTGAFGYTF. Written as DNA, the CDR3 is TGTGCCATCCAGAAAACAGGGGCTTTCGGCTACACCTTC. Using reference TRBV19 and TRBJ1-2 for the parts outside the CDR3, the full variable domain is DGGITQSPKYLFRKEGQNVTLSCEQNLNHDAMYWYRQDPGQGLRLIYYSQIVNDFQKGDIAEGYSVSREKKESFPLTVTSAQKNPTAFYLCAIQKTGAFGYTFGSGTRLTVV.

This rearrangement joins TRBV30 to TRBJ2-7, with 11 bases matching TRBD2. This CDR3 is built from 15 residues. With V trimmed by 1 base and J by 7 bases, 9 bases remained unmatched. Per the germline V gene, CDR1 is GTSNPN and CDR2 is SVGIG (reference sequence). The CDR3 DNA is TGTGCCTGGAGTGAGTTACTAGCGGGAGTAAGGGAGCAGTACTTC. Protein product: CAWSELLAGVREQYF.

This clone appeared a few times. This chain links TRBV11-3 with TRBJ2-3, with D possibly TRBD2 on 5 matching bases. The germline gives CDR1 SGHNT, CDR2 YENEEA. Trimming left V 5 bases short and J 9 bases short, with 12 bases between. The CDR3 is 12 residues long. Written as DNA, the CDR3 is TGTGCCAGCAGCCCGGTGTCGGGGACGCAGTATTTT. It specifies CASSPVSGTQYF.

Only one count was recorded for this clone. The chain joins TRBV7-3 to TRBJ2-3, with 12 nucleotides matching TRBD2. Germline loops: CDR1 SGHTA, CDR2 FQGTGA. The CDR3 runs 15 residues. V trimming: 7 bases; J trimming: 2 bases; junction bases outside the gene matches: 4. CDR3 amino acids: CASTTSGGYTDTQYF. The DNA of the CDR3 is TGTGCCAGCACGACTAGCGGGGGTTACACAGATACGCAGTATTTT.

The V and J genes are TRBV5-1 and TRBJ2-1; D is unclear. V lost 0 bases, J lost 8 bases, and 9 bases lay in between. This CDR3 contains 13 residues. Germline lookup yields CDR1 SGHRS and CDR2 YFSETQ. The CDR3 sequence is CASSLDGFDEQFF. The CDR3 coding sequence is TGCGCCAGCAGCTTGGACGGGTTCGATGAGCAGTTCTTC.

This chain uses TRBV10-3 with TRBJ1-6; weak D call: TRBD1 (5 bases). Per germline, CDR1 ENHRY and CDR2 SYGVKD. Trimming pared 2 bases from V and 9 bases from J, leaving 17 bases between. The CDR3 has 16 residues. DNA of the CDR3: TGTGCCATCAGTGAGCGGGGCGGAGAACTAGGTTCACCCCTCCACTTT. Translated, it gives CAISERGGELGSPLHF.

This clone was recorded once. The CDR3 region is CASSRLEGTTNEKLFF. CDR3 in DNA: TGTGCCAGCAGCCGCCTCGAAGGGACAACTAATGAAAAACTGTTTTTT. This chain links TRBV14 with TRBJ1-4; D unresolved. V was shortened by 4 bases and J by 0 bases, with 12 bases between the two germline ends. Germline CDR1 and CDR2: SGHDN and FVKESK. The CDR3 is made up of 16 amino acids.

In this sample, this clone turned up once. Here the CDR3 DNA reads TGTGCCAGCACCAGCAGGAGCTCCTACGAGCAGTACTTC. It translates to CASTSRSSYEQYF. The chain couples TRBV6-6 to TRBJ2-7, with D uncertain. This CDR3 has 13 residues. Germline V gives CDR1 MNHNY, CDR2 SVGAGI (reference sequence). Between the trimmed V and J ends, which lost 7 bases and 0 bases, there was a span of 10 bases.

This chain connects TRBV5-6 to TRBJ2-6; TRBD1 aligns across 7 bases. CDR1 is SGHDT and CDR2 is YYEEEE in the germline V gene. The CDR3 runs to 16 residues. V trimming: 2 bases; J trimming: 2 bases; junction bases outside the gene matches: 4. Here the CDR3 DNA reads TGTGCCAGCAGCTTCGGGACAGCCCCTGGGGCCAACGTCCTGACTTTC. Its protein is CASSFGTAPGANVLTF.

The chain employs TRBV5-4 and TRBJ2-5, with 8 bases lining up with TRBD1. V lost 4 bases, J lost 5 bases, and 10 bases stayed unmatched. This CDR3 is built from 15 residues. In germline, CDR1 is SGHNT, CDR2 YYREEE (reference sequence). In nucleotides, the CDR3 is TGTGCCAGCAGCGCTGGGACAGGATTTTTGGAGACCCAGTACTTC. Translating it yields CASSAGTGFLETQYF.

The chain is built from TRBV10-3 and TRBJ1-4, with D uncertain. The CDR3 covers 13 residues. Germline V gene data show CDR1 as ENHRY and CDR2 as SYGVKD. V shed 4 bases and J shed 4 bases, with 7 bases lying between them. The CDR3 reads CAISADVNEKLFF. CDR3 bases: TGTGCCATCAGTGCTGATGTTAATGAAAAACTGTTTTTT.